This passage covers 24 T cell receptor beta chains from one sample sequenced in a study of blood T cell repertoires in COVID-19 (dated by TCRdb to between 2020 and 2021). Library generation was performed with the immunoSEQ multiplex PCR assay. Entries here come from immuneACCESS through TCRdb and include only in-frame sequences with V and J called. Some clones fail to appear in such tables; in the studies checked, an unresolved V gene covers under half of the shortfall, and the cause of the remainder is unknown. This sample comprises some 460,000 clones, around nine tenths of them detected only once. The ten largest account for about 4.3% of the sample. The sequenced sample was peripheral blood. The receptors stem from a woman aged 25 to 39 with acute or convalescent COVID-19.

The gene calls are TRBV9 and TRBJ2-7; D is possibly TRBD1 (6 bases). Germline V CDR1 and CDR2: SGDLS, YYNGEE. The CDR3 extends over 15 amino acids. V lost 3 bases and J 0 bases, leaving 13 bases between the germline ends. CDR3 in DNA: TGTGCCAGCAGCGGACAGGACGGGTACTCCTACGAGCAGTACTTC. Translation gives CASSGQDGYSYEQYF. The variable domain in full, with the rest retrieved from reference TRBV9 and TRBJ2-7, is DSGVTQTPKHLITATGQRVTLRCSPRSGDLSVYWYQQSLDQGLQFLIQYYNGEERAKGNILERFSAQQFPDLHSELNLSSLELGDSALYFCASSGQDGYSYEQYFGPGTRLTVT.

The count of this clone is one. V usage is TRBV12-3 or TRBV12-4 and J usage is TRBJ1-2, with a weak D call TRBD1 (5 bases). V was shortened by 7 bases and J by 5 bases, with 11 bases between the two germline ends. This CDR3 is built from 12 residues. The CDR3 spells CASTQGGYGYTF. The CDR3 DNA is TGTGCCAGCACCCAGGGAGGTTATGGCTACACCTTC.

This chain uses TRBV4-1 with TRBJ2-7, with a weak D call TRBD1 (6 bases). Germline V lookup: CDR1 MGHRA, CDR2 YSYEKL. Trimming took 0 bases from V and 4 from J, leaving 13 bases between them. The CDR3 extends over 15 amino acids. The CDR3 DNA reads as TGCGCCAGCAGCCAAGAGGCAGGGGATCAATACGAGCAGTACTTC. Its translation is CASSQEAGDQYEQYF.

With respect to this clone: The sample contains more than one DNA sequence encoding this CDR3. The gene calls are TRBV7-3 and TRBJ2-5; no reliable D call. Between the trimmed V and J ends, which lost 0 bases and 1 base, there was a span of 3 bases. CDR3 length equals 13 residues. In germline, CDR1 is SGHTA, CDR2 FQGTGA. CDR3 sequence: CASSLTRQETQYF. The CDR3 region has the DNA TGTGCCAGCAGCTTAACCCGCCAAGAGACCCAGTACTTC.

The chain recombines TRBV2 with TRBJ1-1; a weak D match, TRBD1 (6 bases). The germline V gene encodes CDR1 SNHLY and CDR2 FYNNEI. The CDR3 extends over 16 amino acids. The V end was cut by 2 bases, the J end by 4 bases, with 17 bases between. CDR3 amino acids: CASSERDTVLGTEAFF. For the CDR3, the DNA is TGTGCCAGCAGTGAACGGGACACCGTGTTAGGCACTGAAGCTTTCTTT. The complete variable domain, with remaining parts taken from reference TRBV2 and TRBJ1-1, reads EPEVTQTPSHQVTQMGQEVILRCVPISNHLYFYWYRQILGQKVEFLVSFYNNEISEKSEIFDDQFSVERPDGSNFTLKIRSTKLEDSAMYFCASSERDTVLGTEAFFGQGTRLTVV.

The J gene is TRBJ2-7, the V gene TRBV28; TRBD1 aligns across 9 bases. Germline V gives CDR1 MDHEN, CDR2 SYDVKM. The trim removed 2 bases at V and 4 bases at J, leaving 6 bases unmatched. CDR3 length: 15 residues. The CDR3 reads CASSLMGQGKYEQYF. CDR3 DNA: TGTGCCAGCAGTTTAATGGGACAGGGCAAATACGAGCAGTACTTC.

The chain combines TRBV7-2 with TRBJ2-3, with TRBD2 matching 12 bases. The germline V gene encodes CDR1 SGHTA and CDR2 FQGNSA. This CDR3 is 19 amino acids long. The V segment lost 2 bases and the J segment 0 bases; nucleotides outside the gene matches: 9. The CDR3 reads CASSLRSLAGGLSTDTQYF. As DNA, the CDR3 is TGTGCCAGCAGCTTAAGGTCCCTAGCGGGGGGGCTCAGCACAGATACGCAGTATTTT.

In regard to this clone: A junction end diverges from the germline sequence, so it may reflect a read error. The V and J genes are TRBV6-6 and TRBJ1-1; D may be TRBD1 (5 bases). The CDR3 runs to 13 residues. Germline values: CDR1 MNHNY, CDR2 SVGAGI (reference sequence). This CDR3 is CAGRQGKNTEAFF. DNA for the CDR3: TGTGCCGGCAGGCAGGGAAAGAACACTGAAGCTTTCTTT.

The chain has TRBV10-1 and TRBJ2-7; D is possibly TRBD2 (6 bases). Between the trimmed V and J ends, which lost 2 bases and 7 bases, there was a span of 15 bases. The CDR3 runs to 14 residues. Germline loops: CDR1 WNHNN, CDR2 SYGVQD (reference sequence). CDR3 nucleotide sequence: TGCGCCAGCAGTGAGACCTCCTTGGGGGGAGAGCAGTACTTC. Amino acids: CASSETSLGGEQYF.

CDR3: CASSQDSNSPLHF. Written as DNA, the CDR3 is TGCGCCAGCAGCCAAGATAGTAATTCACCCCTCCACTTT. The chain uses TRBV4-1 and TRBJ1-6, with D unclear. Germline CDR1 and CDR2: MGHRA and YSYEKL. V lost 0 bases, J lost 6 bases, and 3 bases lay in between. This CDR3 is 13 amino acids long.

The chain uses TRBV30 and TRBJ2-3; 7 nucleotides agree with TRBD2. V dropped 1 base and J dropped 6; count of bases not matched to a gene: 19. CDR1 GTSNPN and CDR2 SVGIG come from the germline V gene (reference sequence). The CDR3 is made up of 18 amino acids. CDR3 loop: CAWSGPSTGGTGRDTQYF. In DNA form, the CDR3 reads TGTGCCTGGAGTGGGCCCTCAACGGGGGGTACCGGGAGGGATACGCAGTATTTT.

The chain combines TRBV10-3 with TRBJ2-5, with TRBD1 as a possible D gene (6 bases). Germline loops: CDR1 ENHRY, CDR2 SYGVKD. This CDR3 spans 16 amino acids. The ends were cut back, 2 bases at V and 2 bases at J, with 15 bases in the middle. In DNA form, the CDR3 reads TGTGCCATCAGTGAGGGGGGACACACCGGACAAGAGACCCAGTACTTC. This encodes CAISEGGHTGQETQYF.

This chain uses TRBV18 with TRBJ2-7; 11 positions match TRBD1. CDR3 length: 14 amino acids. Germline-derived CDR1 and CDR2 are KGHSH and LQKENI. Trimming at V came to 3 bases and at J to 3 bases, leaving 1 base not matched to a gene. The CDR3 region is CASSPGQGVYEQYF. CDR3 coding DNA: TGTGCCAGCTCACCGGGACAGGGGGTCTACGAGCAGTACTTC.

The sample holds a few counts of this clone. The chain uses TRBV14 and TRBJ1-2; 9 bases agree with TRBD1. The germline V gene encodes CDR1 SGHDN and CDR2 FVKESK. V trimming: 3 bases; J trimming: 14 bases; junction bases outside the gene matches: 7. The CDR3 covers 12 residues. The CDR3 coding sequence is TGTGCCAGCAGCCAGGGTACAGGGGGCGAGACCTTC. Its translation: CASSQGTGGETF.

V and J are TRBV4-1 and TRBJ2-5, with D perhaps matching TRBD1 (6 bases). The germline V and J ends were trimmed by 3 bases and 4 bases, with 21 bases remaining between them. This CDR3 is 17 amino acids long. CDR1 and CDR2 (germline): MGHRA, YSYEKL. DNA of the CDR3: TGCGCCAGCAGCCAGGGAGAACTGACAGGTTTTCCAGAGACCCAGTACTTC. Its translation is CASSQGELTGFPETQYF.

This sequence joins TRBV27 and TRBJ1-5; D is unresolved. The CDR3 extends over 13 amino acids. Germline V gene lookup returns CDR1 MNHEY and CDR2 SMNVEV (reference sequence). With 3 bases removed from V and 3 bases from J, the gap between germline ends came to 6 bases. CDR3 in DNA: TGTGCCAGCAGTTTCAGGAACAATCAGCCCCAGCATTTT. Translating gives CASSFRNNQPQHF.

CDR3 bases: TGTGCCAGCAGCGACCCGGCCAGCGGGGGCCCAGATACGCAGTATTTT. It is translated as CASSDPASGGPDTQYF. The chain is built from TRBV9 and TRBJ2-3, with 8 bases lining up with TRBD2. The trim removed 3 bases at V and 4 bases at J, leaving 10 bases unmatched. CDR1 SGDLS and CDR2 YYNGEE come from the germline V gene. This CDR3 contains 16 residues.

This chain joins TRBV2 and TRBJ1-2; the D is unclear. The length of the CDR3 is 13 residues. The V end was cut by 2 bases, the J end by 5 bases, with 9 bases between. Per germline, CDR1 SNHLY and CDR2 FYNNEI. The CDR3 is CASSETEIYGYTF. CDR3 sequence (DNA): TGTGCCAGCAGTGAAACGGAGATATATGGCTACACCTTC.

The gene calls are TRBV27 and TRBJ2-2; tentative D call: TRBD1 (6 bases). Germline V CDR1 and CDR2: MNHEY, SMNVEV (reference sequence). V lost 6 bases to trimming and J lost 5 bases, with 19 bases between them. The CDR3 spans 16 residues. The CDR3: CASRSLGQRRTGELFF. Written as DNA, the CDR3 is TGTGCCAGCAGATCCCTGGGACAAAGACGAACCGGGGAGCTGTTTTTT.

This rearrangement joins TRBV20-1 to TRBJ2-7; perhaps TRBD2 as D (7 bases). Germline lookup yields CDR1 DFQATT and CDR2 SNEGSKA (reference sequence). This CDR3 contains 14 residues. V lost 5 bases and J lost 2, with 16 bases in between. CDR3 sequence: CSAGDRGATYEQYF. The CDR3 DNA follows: TGCAGTGCTGGTGATCGGGGGGCCACCTACGAGCAGTACTTC.

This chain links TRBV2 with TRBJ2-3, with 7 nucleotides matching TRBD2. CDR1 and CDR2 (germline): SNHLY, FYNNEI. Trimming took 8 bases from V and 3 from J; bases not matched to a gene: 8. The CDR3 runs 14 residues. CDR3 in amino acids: CASGRLARTDTQYF. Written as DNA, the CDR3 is TGTGCCAGCGGGAGACTAGCAAGGACAGATACGCAGTATTTT.

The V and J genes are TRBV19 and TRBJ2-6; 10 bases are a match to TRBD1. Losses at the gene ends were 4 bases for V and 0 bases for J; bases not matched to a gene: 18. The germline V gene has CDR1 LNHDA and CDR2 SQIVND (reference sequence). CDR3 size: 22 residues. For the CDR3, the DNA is TGTGCCAGTAGTACTCCCCGGGGACAGGGGCGTCACTCCGACTCTGGGGCCAACGTCCTGACTTTC. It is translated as CASSTPRGQGRHSDSGANVLTF.

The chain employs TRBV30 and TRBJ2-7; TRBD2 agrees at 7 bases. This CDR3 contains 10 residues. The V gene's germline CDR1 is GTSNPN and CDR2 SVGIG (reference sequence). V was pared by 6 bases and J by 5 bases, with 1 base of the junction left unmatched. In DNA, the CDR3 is TGTGCCTGTCTAGCGGACGAGCAGTACTTC. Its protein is CACLADEQYF. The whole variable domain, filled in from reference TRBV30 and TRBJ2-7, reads SQTIHQWPATLVQPVGSPLSLECTVEGTSNPNLYWYRQAAGRGLQLLFYSVGIGQISSEVPQNLSASRPQDRQFILSSKKLLLSDSGFYLCACLADEQYFGPGTRLTVT.

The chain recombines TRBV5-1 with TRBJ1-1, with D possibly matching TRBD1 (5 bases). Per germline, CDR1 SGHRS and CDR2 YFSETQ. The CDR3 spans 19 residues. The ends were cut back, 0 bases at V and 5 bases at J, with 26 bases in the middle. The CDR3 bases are TGCGCCAGCAGCTTGGTTTATCTAGGGTCTACGGACACGGGTACTGAAGCTTTCTTT. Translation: CASSLVYLGSTDTGTEAFF.